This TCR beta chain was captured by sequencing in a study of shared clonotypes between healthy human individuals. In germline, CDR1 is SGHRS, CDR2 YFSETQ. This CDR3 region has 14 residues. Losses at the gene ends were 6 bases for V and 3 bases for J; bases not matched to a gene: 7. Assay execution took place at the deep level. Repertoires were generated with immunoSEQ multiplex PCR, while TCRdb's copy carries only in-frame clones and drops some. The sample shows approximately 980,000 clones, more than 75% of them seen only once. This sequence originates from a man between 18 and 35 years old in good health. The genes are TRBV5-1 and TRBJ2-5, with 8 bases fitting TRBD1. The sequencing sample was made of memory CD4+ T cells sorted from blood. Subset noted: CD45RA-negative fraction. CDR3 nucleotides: TGCGCCAGCACCTCCGGGACAGGAAAAGAGACCCAGTACTTC. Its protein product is CASTSGTGKETQYF.